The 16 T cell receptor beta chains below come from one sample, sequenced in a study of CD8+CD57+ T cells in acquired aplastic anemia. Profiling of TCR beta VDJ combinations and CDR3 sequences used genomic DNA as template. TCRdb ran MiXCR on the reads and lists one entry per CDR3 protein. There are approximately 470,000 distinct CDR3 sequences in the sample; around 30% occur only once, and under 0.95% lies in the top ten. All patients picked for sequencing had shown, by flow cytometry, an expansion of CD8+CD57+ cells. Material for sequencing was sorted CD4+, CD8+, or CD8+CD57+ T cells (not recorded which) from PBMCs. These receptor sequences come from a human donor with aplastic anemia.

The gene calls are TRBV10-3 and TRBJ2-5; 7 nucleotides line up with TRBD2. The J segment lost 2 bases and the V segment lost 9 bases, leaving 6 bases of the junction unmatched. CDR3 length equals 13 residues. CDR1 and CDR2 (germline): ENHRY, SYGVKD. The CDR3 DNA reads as TGTGCCATAGCTAGCGGAGAACAAGAGACCCAGTACTTC. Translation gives CAIASGEQETQYF.

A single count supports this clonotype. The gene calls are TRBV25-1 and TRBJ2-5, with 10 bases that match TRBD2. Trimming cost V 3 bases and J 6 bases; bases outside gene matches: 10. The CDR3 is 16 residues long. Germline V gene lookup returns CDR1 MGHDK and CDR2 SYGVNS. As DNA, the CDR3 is TGTGCCAGCAGTGAGTTCCTATTAGCGGGGGGCCAGACCCAGTACTTC. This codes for CASSEFLLAGGQTQYF.

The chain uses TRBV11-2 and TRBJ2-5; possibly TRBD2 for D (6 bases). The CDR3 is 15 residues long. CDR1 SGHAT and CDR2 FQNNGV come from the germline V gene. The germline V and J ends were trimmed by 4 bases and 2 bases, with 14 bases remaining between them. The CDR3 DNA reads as TGTGCCAGCAGCTCCGACCTAGCGCTTCAAGAGACCCAGTACTTC. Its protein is CASSSDLALQETQYF.

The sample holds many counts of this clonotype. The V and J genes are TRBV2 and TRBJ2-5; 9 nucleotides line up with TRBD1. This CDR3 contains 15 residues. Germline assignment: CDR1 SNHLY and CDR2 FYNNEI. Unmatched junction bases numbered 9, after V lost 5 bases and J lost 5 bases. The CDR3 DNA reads TGTGCCAGCAGTTCGAGACAGGGGGGAGGGGAGACCCAGTACTTC. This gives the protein CASSSRQGGGETQYF.

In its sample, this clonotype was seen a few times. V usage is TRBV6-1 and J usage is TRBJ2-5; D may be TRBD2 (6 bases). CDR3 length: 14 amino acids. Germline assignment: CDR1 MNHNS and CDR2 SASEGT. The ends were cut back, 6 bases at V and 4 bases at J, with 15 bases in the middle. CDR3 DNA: TGTGCCAGCAGAAGGATGCGGGATGGAGAGACCCAGTACTTC. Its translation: CASRRMRDGETQYF.

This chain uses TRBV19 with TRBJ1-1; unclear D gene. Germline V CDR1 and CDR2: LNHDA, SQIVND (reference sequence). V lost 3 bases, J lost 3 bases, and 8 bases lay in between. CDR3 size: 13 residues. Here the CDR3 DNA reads TGTGCCAGTAGTATGCGGTGGGACACTGAAGCTTTCTTT. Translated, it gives CASSMRWDTEAFF.

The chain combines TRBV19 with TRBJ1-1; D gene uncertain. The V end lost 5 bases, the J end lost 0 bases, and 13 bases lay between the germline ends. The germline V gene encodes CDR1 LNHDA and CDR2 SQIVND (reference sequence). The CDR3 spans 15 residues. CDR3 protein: CASSVRFFMNTEAFF. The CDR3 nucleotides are TGTGCCAGTAGTGTCCGATTCTTTATGAACACTGAAGCTTTCTTT.

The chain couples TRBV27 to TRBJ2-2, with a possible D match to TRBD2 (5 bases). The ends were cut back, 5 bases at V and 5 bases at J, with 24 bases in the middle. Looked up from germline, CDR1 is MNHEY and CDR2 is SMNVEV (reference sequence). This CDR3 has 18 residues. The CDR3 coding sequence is TGTGCCAGCAGTGTAATTAGCGAGAGGGCCAGAGGGACCGGGGAGCTGTTTTTT. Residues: CASSVISERARGTGELFF.

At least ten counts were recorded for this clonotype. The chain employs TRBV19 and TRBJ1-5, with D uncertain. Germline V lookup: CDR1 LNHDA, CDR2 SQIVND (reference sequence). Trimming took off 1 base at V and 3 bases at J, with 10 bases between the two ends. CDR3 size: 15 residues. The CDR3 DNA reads TGTGCCAGTAGTATAGTGGCAGGCCACAATCAGCCCCAGCATTTT. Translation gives CASSIVAGHNQPQHF.

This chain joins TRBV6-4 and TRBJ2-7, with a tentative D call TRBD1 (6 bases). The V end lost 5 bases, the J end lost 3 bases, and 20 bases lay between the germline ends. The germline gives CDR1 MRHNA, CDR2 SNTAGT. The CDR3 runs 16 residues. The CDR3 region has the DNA TGTGCCAGCAGTCCAAAGAACAGGGAGAGGAACTACGAGCAGTACTTC. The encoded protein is CASSPKNRERNYEQYF.

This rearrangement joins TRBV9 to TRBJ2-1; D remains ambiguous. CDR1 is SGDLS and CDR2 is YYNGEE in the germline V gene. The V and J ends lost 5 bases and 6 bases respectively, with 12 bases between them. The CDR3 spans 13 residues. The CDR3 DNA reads TGTGCCAGCAGGGAAAACTCTCGCAATGAGCAGTTCTTC. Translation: CASRENSRNEQFF.

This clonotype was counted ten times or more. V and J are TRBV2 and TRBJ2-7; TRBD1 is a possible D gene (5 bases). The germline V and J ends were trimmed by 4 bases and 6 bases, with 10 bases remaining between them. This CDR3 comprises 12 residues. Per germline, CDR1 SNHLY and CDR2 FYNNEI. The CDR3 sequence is CASSAQGLEQYF. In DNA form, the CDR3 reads TGTGCCAGCAGTGCTCAGGGTCTCGAGCAGTACTTC.

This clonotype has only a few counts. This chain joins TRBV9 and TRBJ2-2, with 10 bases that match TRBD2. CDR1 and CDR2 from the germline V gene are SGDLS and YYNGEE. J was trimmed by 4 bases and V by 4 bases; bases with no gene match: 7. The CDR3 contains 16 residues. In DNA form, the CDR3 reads TGTGCCAGCAGCCCACGGAGCGGGGGGGCCACCGGGGAGCTGTTTTTT. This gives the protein CASSPRSGGATGELFF.

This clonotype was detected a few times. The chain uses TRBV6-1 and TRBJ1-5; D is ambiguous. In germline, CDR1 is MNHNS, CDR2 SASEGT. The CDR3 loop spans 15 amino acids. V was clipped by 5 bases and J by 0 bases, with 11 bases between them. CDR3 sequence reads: CASSRGFSSNQPQHF. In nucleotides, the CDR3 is TGTGCCAGCAGTCGGGGATTTTCTAGCAATCAGCCCCAGCATTTT.

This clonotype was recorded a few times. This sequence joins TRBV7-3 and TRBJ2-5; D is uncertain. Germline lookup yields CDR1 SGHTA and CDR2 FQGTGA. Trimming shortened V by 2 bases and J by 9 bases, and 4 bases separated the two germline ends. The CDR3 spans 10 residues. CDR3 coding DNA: TGTGCCAGCAGCTTATTTGCCCAGTACTTC. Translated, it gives CASSLFAQYF. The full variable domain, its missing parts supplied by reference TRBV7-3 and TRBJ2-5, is GAGVSQTPSNKVTEKGKYVELRCDPISGHTALYWYRQSLGQGPEFLIYFQGTGAADDSGLPNDRFFAVRPEGSVSTLKIQRTERGDSAVYLCASSLFAQYFGPGTRLLVL.

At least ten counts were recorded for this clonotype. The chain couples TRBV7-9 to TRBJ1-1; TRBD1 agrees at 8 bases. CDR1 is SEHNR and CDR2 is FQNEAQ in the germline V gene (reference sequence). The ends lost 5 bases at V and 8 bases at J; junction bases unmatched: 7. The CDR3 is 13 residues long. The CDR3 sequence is CASSGRGTGEAFF. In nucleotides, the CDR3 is TGTGCCAGCAGCGGTCGGGGGACAGGCGAAGCTTTCTTT.